These T cell receptor beta chains were read from a single sample in a study of T cells in Graves' hyperthyroidism and ophthalmopathy. TCRdb redid the calling of the multiplex PCR reads with MiXCR, one entry per CDR3 protein. Of approximately 260,000 distinct CDR3 sequences listed, 13% to 15% are singletons. Material: blood. These receptors were obtained from a woman aged 50 to 65 with Graves' hyperthyroidism that later progressed to Graves' ophthalmopathy. Both conserved end residues are part of each CDR3. Fields, in order: D gene, V gene, CDR3 length, J gene, clone size, CDR3 protein, CDR3 DNA. D genes are given only for firm matches. Where a row states a size, it is once, few, many or the class of an expanded clone; other rows omit it.

TRBD1	TRBV19	17	TRBJ2-7	many	CASSIPRAGQGGYEQYF	TGTGCCAGTAGTATCCCCAGGGCGGGACAGGGAGGCTACGAGCAGTACTTC
.	TRBV9	15	TRBJ2-1	many	CASSVGEGGYNEQFF	TGTGCCAGCAGCGTAGGGGAAGGGGGCTACAATGAGCAGTTCTTC
TRBD2	TRBV3-1	16	TRBJ2-3	few	CASSQDTSGSSDTQYF	TGTGCCAGCAGCCAAGATACTAGCGGGAGCTCAGATACGCAGTATTTT
.	TRBV3-1	15	TRBJ2-1	many	CASSQVGRVYNEQFF	TGTGCCAGCAGCCAAGTTGGCCGGGTTTACAATGAGCAGTTCTTC
.	TRBV10-3	13	TRBJ1-2	many	CATGATAPYGYTF	TGTGCCACCGGGGCCACAGCCCCTTATGGCTACACCTTC
.	TRBV20-1	14	TRBJ1-2	many	CSARRRGRNYGYTF	TGCAGTGCTAGACGGCGGGGACGGAACTATGGCTACACCTTC
TRBD2	TRBV12-3/TRBV12-4	15	TRBJ2-7	many	CASSLGGLAGDEQYF	TGTGCCAGCAGTTTAGGAGGCCTAGCGGGAGACGAGCAGTACTTC
.	TRBV27	14	TRBJ2-7	many	CASSFRGPHYEQYF	TGTGCCAGCAGTTTTAGGGGACCTCACTACGAGCAGTACTTC
TRBD1	TRBV18	19	TRBJ1-3	few	CASSPPGQAGGYSGNTIYF	TGTGCCAGCTCACCACCGGGCCAGGCAGGGGGATACTCTGGAAACACCATATATTTT
.	TRBV12-3/TRBV12-4	14	TRBJ2-3	few	CASSFGWGPDTQYF	TGTGCCAGCAGTTTTGGGTGGGGGCCCGATACGCAGTATTTT
TRBD1	TRBV3-1	19	TRBJ2-2	.	CASSQDLRFGQGGTGELFF	TGTGCCAGCAGCCAAGATCTCAGATTTGGACAGGGCGGCACCGGGGAGCTGTTTTTT
.	TRBV7-2	13	TRBJ1-4	few	CASSLSSRGGLFF	TGTGCCAGCAGCTTAAGTTCGAGGGGCGGACTGTTTTTT
.	TRBV30	13	TRBJ2-4	.	CAWSEWGLNIQYF	TGTGCCTGGAGTGAGTGGGGGCTAAACATTCAGTACTTC
.	TRBV6-5	16	TRBJ2-5	many	CASSYGGIASGETQYF	TGTGCCAGCAGTTACGGGGGTATAGCAAGTGGAGAGACCCAGTACTTC
.	TRBV28	12	TRBJ1-2	many	CASSLRQYGYTF	TGTGCCAGCAGCCTTAGACAGTATGGCTACACCTTC
TRBD1	TRBV10-3	14	TRBJ2-3	many	CAISESQGSDTQYF	TGTGCCATCAGTGAGTCACAGGGGTCAGATACGCAGTATTTT